Presented here are 21 T cell receptor beta chains from one specimen sequenced in a study of blood T cells in healthy people across ages. With a J-beta primer mix and a sample-barcoded 5' primer, a second PCR ran about 6 to 11 cycles. MiXCR was run by TCRdb on the 5' RACE reads, yielding one entry per CDR3 protein. In the table there are approximately 960,000 distinct CDR3 sequences, 25% to 30% of which are singletons. The sample was also linked to a second study, of T cells of mothers and their children.

What was sequenced was blood. The receptors come from a woman aged 40 to 49 in good health.

Only a few counts were recorded for this clonotype. The CDR3 here is CASSGGSRGADEQYF. For the CDR3, the DNA is TGTGCCAGCAGCGGGGGGTCCAGGGGGGCGGACGAGCAGTACTTC. V is TRBV9 and J is TRBJ2-7; possible D gene TRBD1, 7 bases. V dropped 3 bases and J dropped 5 bases, with 18 bases sitting between them. Germline lookup yields CDR1 SGDLS and CDR2 YYNGEE. The CDR3 has 15 residues.

This clonotype has just a few counts. The rearrangement links TRBV16 to TRBJ2-7; 11 nucleotides align to TRBD1. J lost 0 bases, V lost 6 bases, and 4 bases had no gene match. The CDR3 length is 15 residues. Germline V gene data show CDR1 as KGHSY and CDR2 as FQNENV. CDR3 loop: CASRKGTGGSYEQYF. The CDR3 DNA reads TGTGCCAGCAGAAAAGGGACAGGGGGCTCCTACGAGCAGTACTTC.

This clonotype was found a few times. The rearrangement uses TRBV3-1 and TRBJ1-2, with 7 bases that match TRBD1. Germline lookup yields CDR1 LGHDT and CDR2 YNNKEL (reference sequence). J lost 5 bases, V lost 4 bases, and 10 bases had no gene match. CDR3 length: 15 amino acids. The CDR3 DNA follows: TGTGCCAGCAGCCGCTATGACAGGGAAATGTATGGCTACACCTTC. Its translation is CASSRYDREMYGYTF.

Many counts were recorded for this clonotype. This chain links TRBV4-1 with TRBJ2-7; 8 positions agree with TRBD2. V trimming: 4 bases; J trimming: 3 bases; junction bases outside the gene matches: 11. Germline values: CDR1 MGHRA, CDR2 YSYEKL. This CDR3 is built from 16 residues. The CDR3 nucleotides read TGCGCCAGCAGCCCGAACCCAGCGGGGGACTACTACGAGCAGTACTTC. The encoded protein is CASSPNPAGDYYEQYF.

This clonotype has a count of ten or more. The rearrangement uses TRBV6-4 and TRBJ1-2; 10 bases agree with TRBD1. This CDR3 comprises 14 residues. After removal of 6 bases from V and 4 bases from J, the junction contained 5 bases not matched to a gene. Germline CDR1 reads MRHNA; CDR2 reads SNTAGT. The CDR3: CASRPGQGFYGYTF. Written as DNA, the CDR3 is TGTGCCAGCAGGCCGGGACAGGGGTTCTATGGCTACACCTTC.

In this sample, this clonotype turned up many times. The CDR3 coding sequence is TGCGCCAGCAGCCAAGACGGAGCGCTCACAGATACGCAGTATTTT. Residues: CASSQDGALTDTQYF. The genes are TRBV4-3 and TRBJ2-3; D not certain. V dropped 0 bases and J dropped 2 bases, with 9 bases sitting between them. Germline assignment: CDR1 LGHNA and CDR2 YSLEER. The CDR3 consists of 15 residues.

This clonotype was recorded at least ten times. The chain combines TRBV2 with TRBJ2-6; the D gene is possibly TRBD1 (6 bases). CDR1 is SNHLY and CDR2 is FYNNEI in the germline V gene. V dropped 6 bases and J dropped 0 bases, with 12 bases sitting between them. The CDR3 is made up of 16 amino acids. In DNA, the CDR3 is TGTGCCAGCAGCCGAGGACAGTCCTCTGGGGCCAACGTCCTGACTTTC. This codes for CASSRGQSSGANVLTF.

Comments on this clonotype: This may come from a read error, since a much larger clone is one base off. The chain has TRBV7-3 and TRBJ2-1; 11 nucleotides line up with TRBD1. The germline V gene has CDR1 SGHTA and CDR2 FQGTGA. The CDR3 sequence is 14 residues long. Trimming cost V 4 bases and J 7 bases; bases outside gene matches: 3. In DNA, the CDR3 is TGTGCCAGCAGCTGGGACAGGGGGTGGAATGAGCAGTTCTTC. This translates into CASSWDRGWNEQFF.

This clonotype was observed at least ten times. V and J are TRBV20-1 and TRBJ2-1; 9 bases fit TRBD2. This CDR3 contains 14 residues. The germline CDR1 and CDR2 sequences are DFQATT and SNEGSKA (reference sequence). The V and J ends lost 2 bases and 5 bases, in that order; junction bases with no gene match: 4. CDR3 amino acids: CSARTSGYNNEQFF. The DNA of the CDR3 is TGCAGTGCTAGAACTAGCGGGTATAACAATGAGCAGTTCTTC.

This clonotype appeared a few times. J is TRBJ2-7 and V is TRBV6-2 or TRBV6-3; D gene ambiguous. CDR1 is MNHEY, CDR2 SVGEGT, per germline. V lost 3 bases and J 6 bases, leaving 9 bases between the germline ends. This CDR3 is built from 12 residues. The CDR3 DNA is TGTGCCAGCAGTTATGAAGAGGTCGAGCAGTACTTC. It encodes CASSYEEVEQYF.

Note on this clonotype: Sequence at one end of the junction differs from germline and may be a read error. The V call is TRBV7-7, the J call TRBJ2-4; D assignment may be TRBD1 or TRBD2 (6 bases each). The J call is in doubt because the DNA end fits TRBJ2-5 better. The germline V gene has CDR1 SSHAT and CDR2 FNYEAQ (reference sequence). The CDR3 extends over 16 amino acids. The CDR3, as DNA: TGTGCTAGCAGCTTATTACCCGGGGGCTCCCAAGAGACCCAGTACTTC. Protein sequence: CASSLLPGGSQETQYF.

This chain uses TRBV7-2 with TRBJ2-1; 7 bases are shared with TRBD2. CDR1 and CDR2 from the germline V gene are SGHTA and FQGNSA. The trim removed 6 bases at V and 3 bases at J, leaving 2 bases unmatched. The CDR3 consists of 13 residues. DNA for the CDR3: TGTGCCAGCAGTTGGACTAGCTACAATGAGCAGTTCTTC. Amino acid sequence: CASSWTSYNEQFF.

The V call is TRBV11-2, the J call TRBJ1-4; possible D gene TRBD1, 5 bases. V lost 4 bases and J lost 7, with 16 bases in between. CDR1 is SGHAT, CDR2 FQNNGV, per germline. The CDR3 length is 15 residues. The CDR3 DNA follows: TGTGCCAGCAGCTCACGACAGAGTGGCGGTGAAAAACTGTTTTTT. Its translation: CASSSRQSGGEKLFF. Together with reference TRBV11-2 and TRBJ1-4, the CDR3 gives the full variable domain: EAGVAQSPRYKIIEKRQSVAFWCNPISGHATLYWYQQILGQGPKLLIQFQNNGVVDDSQLPKDRFSAERLKGVDSTLKIQPAKLEDSAVYLCASSSRQSGGEKLFFGSGTQLSVL.

The J gene is TRBJ2-2, the V gene TRBV20-1; TRBD2 matches 13 bases. The V gene end was trimmed by 3 bases and the J gene end by 6 bases; junction bases not matched to a gene: 7. The CDR3 is made up of 16 amino acids. Germline V gene data show CDR1 as DFQATT and CDR2 as SNEGSKA (reference sequence). In nucleotides, the CDR3 is TGCAGTGCTAGCCGTACTAGCGGGGGGGCCGCCGGGGAGCTGTTTTTT. Residues: CSASRTSGGAAGELFF.

The CDR3: CSARDLLAGGPDTQYF. CDR3 DNA: TGCAGTGCTAGAGACTTACTAGCGGGAGGCCCAGATACGCAGTATTTT. The rearrangement links TRBV20-1 to TRBJ2-3; 12 bases match TRBD2. Germline loops: CDR1 DFQATT, CDR2 SNEGSKA (reference sequence). J lost 4 bases, V lost 0 bases, and 5 bases had no gene match. This CDR3 has 16 amino acids.

The rearrangement links TRBV5-6 to TRBJ2-3; 8 bases match TRBD1. From germline, CDR1 is SGHDT and CDR2 YYEEEE. With V trimmed by 7 bases and J by 3 bases, 10 bases remained unmatched. CDR3 length: 15 residues. The CDR3 protein is CASSTGQVGTDTQYF. CDR3 nucleotides: TGTGCCAGCTCGACGGGACAGGTAGGGACAGATACGCAGTATTTT.

This clonotype was counted a few times. This chain uses TRBV15 with TRBJ1-6; maybe TRBD1 (5 bases). The germline gives CDR1 LNHNV, CDR2 YYDKDF (reference sequence). The CDR3 loop spans 14 amino acids. Trimming pared 0 bases from V and 10 bases from J, leaving 10 bases between. CDR3 in amino acids: CATSRDFRGSPLHF. CDR3 sequence (DNA): TGTGCCACCAGCAGAGATTTCCGGGGCTCACCCCTCCACTTT.

The V gene is TRBV7-2, the J gene TRBJ2-3; 8 bases align to TRBD2. The CDR3 contains 16 residues. V lost 1 base to trimming and J lost 3 bases; unmatched junction nucleotides: 6. The germline V gene has CDR1 SGHTA and CDR2 FQGNSA. In DNA, the CDR3 is TGTGCCAGCAGCTTAGGGGGGGGACTAGTGACAGATACGCAGTATTTT. As protein: CASSLGGGLVTDTQYF.

The chain employs TRBV7-9 and TRBJ2-7; D unclear. This CDR3 spans 14 amino acids. V was shortened by 4 bases and J by 5 bases, with 15 bases between the two germline ends. Germline V CDR1 and CDR2: SEHNR, FQNEAQ (reference sequence). The CDR3 spells CASSSPPKGHEQYF. CDR3 coding DNA: TGTGCCAGCAGCTCGCCCCCCAAGGGTCACGAGCAGTACTTC. Supplemented by reference TRBV7-9 and TRBJ2-7, the full variable domain reads DTGVSQNPRHKITKRGQNVTFRCDPISEHNRLYWYRQTLGQGPEFLTYFQNEAQLEKSRLLSDRFSAERPKGSFSTLEIQRTEQGDSAMYLCASSSPPKGHEQYFGPGTRLTVT.

This clonotype has ten or more counts. The chain is built from TRBV20-1 and TRBJ2-3; 8 bases fit TRBD1. This CDR3 is 13 amino acids long. CDR1 and CDR2 from the germline V gene are DFQATT and SNEGSKA (reference sequence). CDR3 DNA: TGCAGCATGCAGGGGGCGCAGGTAGATACGCAGTATTTT. Translation gives CSMQGAQVDTQYF.

Only a few counts were recorded for this clonotype. The V and J genes are TRBV4-1 and TRBJ1-1; TRBD1 is a possible D gene (5 bases). This CDR3 contains 15 residues. The germline V and J ends were trimmed by 3 bases and 1 base, with 12 bases remaining between them. In germline, CDR1 is MGHRA, CDR2 YSYEKL. In DNA form, the CDR3 reads TGCGCCAGCAGCCAGGAGGGGTTTCGGAACACTGAAGCTTTCTTT. The encoded protein is CASSQEGFRNTEAFF.